One and the same sample provided the 13 T cell receptor beta chains below, sequenced in a study of blood T cell repertoires in COVID-19. This table comes from immunoSEQ multiplex PCR, and its TCRdb copy is limited to in-frame clones, with some not included. This table has 250,000 to 300,000 clones, about nine tenths appearing once. Source material: peripheral blood. The source is a woman aged 40 to 49 who had recovered from COVID-19.

The rearrangement links TRBV5-5 to TRBJ2-2; D perhaps matches TRBD1 (5 bases). The CDR3 has 15 residues. CDR1 is SGHKS and CDR2 is YYEKEE in the germline V gene (reference sequence). The V end was cut by 2 bases, the J end by 0 bases, with 8 bases between. The CDR3 nucleotides read TGTGCCAGCAGCTTTGGGGCAGCGAACACCGGGGAGCTGTTTTTT. Residues: CASSFGAANTGELFF.

The J gene is TRBJ2-1, the V gene TRBV6-2 or TRBV6-3; TRBD1 matches 11 bases. This CDR3 is 15 amino acids long. Germline assignment: CDR1 MNHEY and CDR2 SVGEGT. V lost 5 bases, J lost 3 bases, and 3 bases stayed unmatched. The CDR3 sequence: CASSPGQGDYNEQFF. CDR3 nucleotide sequence: TGTGCCAGCAGTCCGGGACAGGGGGACTACAATGAGCAGTTCTTC.

The rearrangement joins TRBV10-3 to TRBJ1-2; TRBD1 might be the D (6 bases). The CDR3 totals 12 residues. Germline V gives CDR1 ENHRY, CDR2 SYGVKD. Trimming cost V 3 bases and J 8 bases, with 10 bases left between them. The CDR3 DNA is TGTGCCATCAGTGAAGGGACAAAGGGCTACACCTTC. Protein product: CAISEGTKGYTF.

The rearrangement joins TRBV18 to TRBJ1-2; D remains ambiguous. Deletions cut 4 bases from V and 0 bases from J, with 12 bases between. The CDR3 extends over 15 amino acids. CDR1 and CDR2 from the germline V gene are KGHSH and LQKENI. CDR3 nucleotide sequence: TGTGCCAGCTCACGAACCGGGGTACCTAACTATGGCTACACCTTC. This translates into CASSRTGVPNYGYTF.

J is TRBJ2-5 and V is TRBV5-8; 10 bases map to TRBD1. CDR1 is SGHTS, CDR2 YDEGEE, per germline. This CDR3 has 16 residues. The J segment lost 0 bases and the V segment lost 5 bases, leaving 7 bases of the junction unmatched. In nucleotides, the CDR3 is TGTGCCAGCAGAGCGGGACAGGGGTATTACCAAGAGACCCAGTACTTC. Translation gives CASRAGQGYYQETQYF.

The chain joins TRBV18 to TRBJ2-6; possible D gene TRBD2, 5 bases. CDR1 KGHSH and CDR2 LQKENI come from the germline V gene. CDR3 size: 16 residues. Trimming shortened V by 6 bases and J by 2 bases, and 14 bases separated the two germline ends. CDR3 DNA: TGTGCCAGCTCGAGGTACGGAGGCCCTGGGGCCAACGTCCTGACTTTC. It translates to CASSRYGGPGANVLTF.

This rearrangement joins TRBV9 to TRBJ2-7; tentative D call: TRBD2 (5 bases). There are 17 residues in the CDR3. Germline V gene sequence: CDR1 SGDLS, CDR2 YYNGEE. The V gene lost 2 bases and the J gene lost 5 bases, with 23 bases spanning the gap. The CDR3 loop reads CASSVRDRYQPLNEQYF. The CDR3 DNA is TGTGCCAGCAGCGTCCGGGATCGGTATCAACCACTCAACGAGCAGTACTTC.

The genes are TRBV27 and TRBJ1-4, with no clear D. The CDR3 runs to 13 residues. V shed 5 bases and J shed 8 bases, with 12 bases lying between them. Germline lookup yields CDR1 MNHEY and CDR2 SMNVEV (reference sequence). CDR3 coding DNA: TGTGCCAGCAGTATCACTGGAGGGGAAAAACTGTTTTTT. This codes for CASSITGGEKLFF.

V usage is TRBV12-5 and J usage is TRBJ1-1, with 9 bases matching TRBD1. CDR3 length: 14 residues. Germline V lookup: CDR1 LGHNT, CDR2 FRNRAP. V lost 5 bases to trimming and J lost 1 base; unmatched junction nucleotides: 2. The CDR3 here is CASGKGQGNTEAFF. CDR3 DNA sequence: TGTGCTAGTGGTAAGGGACAGGGGAACACTGAAGCTTTCTTT.

The chain joins TRBV5-1 to TRBJ2-5; the D gene is possibly TRBD2 (6 bases). The CDR3 has 14 amino acids. Trimming took off 4 bases at V and 2 bases at J, with 12 bases between the two ends. CDR1 SGHRS and CDR2 YFSETQ come from the germline V gene. DNA of the CDR3: TGCGCCAGCAGCGCCGGGACTTCACAAGAGACCCAGTACTTC. This sequence encodes CASSAGTSQETQYF.

This clone was detected only a few times. The chain has TRBV7-2 and TRBJ1-5; tentative D call: TRBD1 (6 bases). V was cut by 1 base and J by 3 bases, with 13 bases left in between. The CDR3 runs 16 residues. The germline CDR1 and CDR2 sequences are SGHTA and FQGNSA. The CDR3 DNA reads as TGTGCCAGCAGCTTAGTCGGGGGGCACCTCAATCAGCCCCAGCATTTT. Encoded protein: CASSLVGGHLNQPQHF.

This clone was counted only a few times. Here the CDR3 omits its conserved ending phenylalanine or tryptophan, so a read error is the likely source. The DNA is omitted, as the CDR3 cannot be located on it reliably, and the CDR3 follows TCRdb's listing. The chain carries TRBV3-1 (or the pseudogene TRBV3-2) and TRBJ2-7; the DNA was not used to check the table's D call, TRBD1. CDR1 and CDR2 from the germline V gene are LGHDT and YNNKEL (reference sequence). The CDR3 contains 12 residues when both ends are counted. This chain's CDR3 is CASSPGRTGLDL.

This sequence joins TRBV4-3 and TRBJ2-1; tentative D call: TRBD2 (6 bases). This CDR3 has 16 amino acids. Germline assignment: CDR1 LGHNA and CDR2 YSLEER. V was pared by 1 base and J by 6 bases, with 16 bases between. CDR3 sequence: CASSQVPLANPNEQFF. CDR3 bases: TGCGCCAGCAGCCAAGTTCCGCTAGCGAACCCCAATGAGCAGTTCTTC.